This T cell receptor beta chain stems from a study of cytomegalovirus exposure and HLA in healthy donors. Background on the study: Unique TCR beta sequences numbering approximately 100 million came from approximately 180 million T cells in an earlier analysis.

V was trimmed by 2 bases and J by 6 bases, leaving 7 bases between them. The CDR3 has 12 amino acids. Germline CDR1 SGHRS, CDR2 YFSETQ. Regarding the study as a whole: A list of 164 TCR beta chains associated with cytomegalovirus was given. Rarity held for most TCR sequences, but there were some public TCRs that occurred in many donors. A previous analysis found most TCR beta V segments productive roughly 90% or roughly 30% of the time.

Notes on this clone: Its target is unknown.

The primer mix had 60 Vbeta and 13 Jbeta primers. Here immunoSEQ multiplex PCR was the method, and the copy in TCRdb shows in-frame clones only, minus some. The table includes 150,000 to 200,000 clones, roughly four fifths detected once. The sequence was collected from a man aged 40-55 years in good health and CMV-seronegative. This chain joins TRBV5-1 and TRBJ2-3; D uncertain. The sample was PBMCs. The CDR3 loop is CASSLNMDTQYF. CDR3 nucleotide sequence: TGCGCCAGCAGCTTAAACATGGATACGCAGTATTTT. Full variable domain (remainder filled in from reference TRBV5-1 and TRBJ2-3): KAGVTQTPRYLIKTRGQQVTLSCSPISGHRSVSWYQQTPGQGLQFLFEYFSETQRNKGNFPGRFSGRQFSNSRSEMNVSTLELGDSALYLCASSLNMDTQYFGPGTRLTVL.